This T cell receptor beta chain was sequenced during a study of T cells after yellow fever vaccination. Whole-study context: Fractions of limited cellularity were prepared by means of SMART-Seq v4 Ultra Low Input. Notes on the study in general: Post-booster repertoires again held most primary-vaccination clones (just under 97% CD4, about 90% CD8). Abundant contaminating clonotypes from the bulk population could appear in FACS-sorted repertoires.

As for this clonotype: The antigen is undetermined.

Germline V CDR1 and CDR2: SEHNR, FQNEAQ (reference sequence). V lost 3 bases and J 1 base, leaving 10 bases between the germline ends. The CDR3 contains 14 residues. In making TCR cDNA, 5'RACE template switching added a universal primer site and UMIs to it. TCRdb passed the 5' RACE reads through MiXCR, listing each CDR3 protein once. The table has 200,000 to 300,000 distinct CDR3 sequences, over 10% seen once; the top ten hold about 0.54%. This TCR derives from a man aged 25-45 years who received the YFV17D yellow fever vaccine. The chain has TRBV7-9 and TRBJ2-7; a possible D gene is TRBD1 (6 bases). This specimen was CD4+ T cells sorted from PBMCs, taken 45 days after the yellow fever booster vaccination. This CDR3 reads CASSFGQQSYEQYF. The CDR3 bases are TGTGCCAGCAGCTTCGGACAGCAATCCTACGAGCAGTACTTC.